Following are 15 T cell receptor beta chains from one sample sequenced in a study of blood T cell repertoires in COVID-19. This table comes from immunoSEQ multiplex PCR, and its TCRdb copy is limited to in-frame clones, with some not included. This table has 250,000 to 350,000 clones, around four fifths appearing once. Sequences were obtained from peripheral blood. The receptors were sampled from a woman aged 45-60 years with acute or convalescent COVID-19.

The chain employs TRBV15 and TRBJ2-6; D is undetermined. Between the trimmed V and J ends, which lost 5 bases and 4 bases, there was a span of 6 bases. The CDR3 covers 13 residues. The germline gives CDR1 LNHNV, CDR2 YYDKDF (reference sequence). The CDR3 protein is CATSPRGANVLTF. In DNA form, the CDR3 reads TGTGCCACCAGCCCGCGCGGGGCCAACGTCCTGACTTTC.

The rearrangement joins TRBV3-1 (or the pseudogene TRBV3-2) to TRBJ2-7; 7 bases are shared with TRBD2. V dropped 4 bases and J dropped 0; count of bases not matched to a gene: 9. In germline, CDR1 is LGHDT, CDR2 YNNKEL (reference sequence). CDR3 length: 16 amino acids. The DNA for the CDR3 is TGTGCCAGCAGCCCCCATAGCGGGCCAAGCTCCTACGAGCAGTACTTC. This encodes CASSPHSGPSSYEQYF.

The chain combines TRBV15 with TRBJ2-7; D perhaps matches TRBD2 (5 bases). The germline CDR1 and CDR2 sequences are LNHNV and YYDKDF (reference sequence). Trimming took off 0 bases at V and 4 bases at J, with 13 bases between the two ends. The CDR3 has 15 amino acids. The CDR3 sequence is CATSRDPGKEYEQYF. CDR3 nucleotide sequence: TGTGCCACCAGCAGAGATCCCGGGAAAGAGTACGAGCAGTACTTC. The entire variable domain, with the rest obtained from reference TRBV15 and TRBJ2-7, is as follows: DAMVIQNPRYQVTQFGKPVTLSCSQTLNHNVMYWYQQKSSQAPKLLFHYYDKDFNNEADTPDNFQSRRPNTSFCFLDIRSPGLGDTAMYLCATSRDPGKEYEQYFGPGTRLTVT.

The chain uses TRBV9 and TRBJ2-2; the match to TRBD2 covers 10 bases. Germline CDR1 and CDR2: SGDLS and YYNGEE. The length of the CDR3 is 16 residues. The trim removed 4 bases at V and 6 bases at J, leaving 9 bases unmatched. CDR3 sequence (DNA): TGTGCCAGCAGCCCACGCGCTAGCGGGAGTCCCGGGGAGCTGTTTTTT. Protein sequence: CASSPRASGSPGELFF.

Only one count was recorded for this clone. The genes are TRBV12-3 or TRBV12-4 and TRBJ2-7; TRBD2 might be the D (6 bases). Trimming cost V 6 bases and J 6 bases, with 12 bases left between them. The CDR3 is made up of 12 amino acids. The chain's CDR3 is CASSPGTGEQYF. Here the CDR3 DNA reads TGTGCCAGCAGCCCCGGGACTGGCGAGCAGTACTTC.

The chain recombines TRBV2 with TRBJ1-4; D possibly corresponds to TRBD1 (5 bases). Trimming stripped 3 bases from V and 8 bases from J, with 16 bases between. The CDR3 runs 15 residues. The V gene's germline CDR1 is SNHLY and CDR2 FYNNEI. The CDR3 nucleotides are TGTGCCAGCAGTGAGTTAGGCTTGGAGGGGGAAAAACTGTTTTTT. Translated: CASSELGLEGEKLFF.

The count of this clone is one. The gene calls are TRBV6-4 and TRBJ2-3, with D possibly TRBD2 on 5 matching bases. V was pared by 6 bases and J by 5 bases, with 18 bases between. This CDR3 is 15 amino acids long. Germline V gene data show CDR1 as MRHNA and CDR2 as SNTAGT. The CDR3 DNA is TGTGCCAGCAGCCCCGCAGGAGGAGGCATAGATACGCAGTATTTT. As protein: CASSPAGGGIDTQYF.

The chain is built from TRBV12-5 and TRBJ2-3, with D possibly being TRBD2 (6 bases). V lost 6 bases and J lost 0, with 16 bases in between. CDR3 length: 16 residues. Germline values: CDR1 LGHNT, CDR2 FRNRAP. This CDR3 is CASGSGLSASTDTQYF. CDR3 coding DNA: TGTGCTAGTGGATCTGGACTATCTGCTAGCACAGATACGCAGTATTTT.

The chain employs TRBV7-8 and TRBJ1-2; 8 bases map to TRBD1. This CDR3 is built from 13 residues. The ends lost 5 bases at V and 8 bases at J; junction bases unmatched: 7. Germline CDR1 reads SGHVS; CDR2 reads FQNEAQ. CDR3 nucleotide sequence: TGTGCCAGCAGCCGCGGACAGGGTGAGGGCTACACCTTC. It translates to CASSRGQGEGYTF.

This clone was seen a handful of times. This chain connects TRBV5-1 to TRBJ2-2; D is unresolved. Germline V CDR1 and CDR2: SGHRS, YFSETQ. V dropped 1 base and J dropped 0 bases, with 10 bases sitting between them. The CDR3 covers 16 residues. This CDR3 is CASSLTSSTNTGELFF. The DNA for the CDR3 is TGCGCCAGCAGCTTGACCTCCTCTACGAACACCGGGGAGCTGTTTTTT.

This clone was recorded once. The CDR3 here is CASRSGDRGNEKLFF. The CDR3 DNA follows: TGCGCCAGCCGAAGTGGGGACAGGGGTAATGAAAAACTGTTTTTT. The chain employs TRBV4-1 and TRBJ1-4; 10 bases agree with TRBD1. Trimming removed 8 bases from V and 4 bases from J; junction bases left unmatched: 7. Per the germline V gene, CDR1 is MGHRA and CDR2 is YSYEKL. The CDR3 has 15 residues.

The chain recombines TRBV24-1 with TRBJ1-4; 8 nucleotides agree with TRBD1. V lost 4 bases and J lost 7; bases outside the gene matches: 4. The CDR3 totals 14 residues. Germline CDR1 and CDR2: KGHDR and SFDVKD. The CDR3 nucleotides are TGTGCCACCAGTGACATAACAGGGGGTGAAAAACTGTTTTTT. The encoded protein is CATSDITGGEKLFF.

This chain joins TRBV5-6 and TRBJ2-5; unclear D gene. The V end lost 0 bases, the J end lost 1 base, and 10 bases lay between the germline ends. CDR3 size: 15 residues. Germline-derived CDR1 and CDR2 are SGHDT and YYEEEE. Here the CDR3 DNA reads TGTGCCAGCAGCTTGGTGGGCGTAGGCCAAGAGACCCAGTACTTC. Encoded protein: CASSLVGVGQETQYF.

The rearrangement links TRBV18 to TRBJ2-3, with D perhaps TRBD2 (6 bases). CDR3 length: 15 amino acids. V was shortened by 3 bases and J by 2 bases, with 12 bases between the two germline ends. CDR1 KGHSH and CDR2 LQKENI come from the germline V gene. The DNA of the CDR3 is TGTGCCAGCTCACCGGGGAGGCCCAACACAGATACGCAGTATTTT. Residues: CASSPGRPNTDTQYF.

The V gene is TRBV15, the J gene TRBJ1-2; D ambiguous. The CDR3 is 13 amino acids. The ends were cut back, 5 bases at V and 2 bases at J, with 9 bases in the middle. CDR1 LNHNV and CDR2 YYDKDF come from the germline V gene (reference sequence). The CDR3, as DNA: TGTGCCACCAGCCCGGACTGGAACTATGGCTACACCTTC. It encodes CATSPDWNYGYTF.